Each of the 28 T cell receptor beta chains below was sequenced from the same sample in a study of blood T cells in healthy people across ages. The use of a sample-barcoded 5' primer and a J-beta primer mix characterized a second PCR of roughly 7 to 12 cycles. One entry per CDR3 protein, called by TCRdb with MiXCR from the 5' RACE reads. The sample lists a few hundred thousand distinct CDR3 sequences, 52% occurring once. Sequencing input: blood. The receptors were sampled from a man aged 60-69 years in good health.

The V and J genes are TRBV5-8 and TRBJ1-2, with 7 bases identical to TRBD1. CDR3 length: 15 residues. Per the germline V gene, CDR1 is SGHTS and CDR2 is YDEGEE. V lost 4 bases and J lost 3; bases outside the gene matches: 9. CDR3 coding DNA: TGTGCCAGCAGCCTAGAGACAGGGTCCGACTATGGCTACACCTTC. Its protein is CASSLETGSDYGYTF.

The chain carries TRBV12-3 or TRBV12-4 and TRBJ2-1; D may be TRBD2 (6 bases). Trimming removed 1 base from V and 6 bases from J, with 19 bases in between. This CDR3 contains 17 residues. For the CDR3, the DNA is TGTGCCAGCAGTTTAGGGGGACTCCGCGAGCCCTGCAATGAGCAGTTCTTC. Translating gives CASSLGGLREPCNEQFF.

The chain combines TRBV20-1 with TRBJ1-2; possible D gene TRBD1, 5 bases. Germline V gene lookup returns CDR1 DFQATT and CDR2 SNEGSKA (reference sequence). The length of the CDR3 is 13 residues. Between the trimmed V and J ends, which lost 5 bases and 0 bases, there was a span of 10 bases. CDR3: CSASQGTNYGYTF. The CDR3 nucleotides read TGCAGTGCTTCTCAGGGAACTAACTATGGCTACACCTTC.

The chain recombines TRBV27 with TRBJ2-3, with 7 bases fitting TRBD2. J was trimmed by 2 bases and V by 2 bases; bases with no gene match: 4. The CDR3 runs 15 residues. Germline V lookup: CDR1 MNHEY, CDR2 SMNVEV (reference sequence). The CDR3 DNA follows: TGTGCCAGCAGTTTAATGGGACTATTCACAGATACGCAGTATTTT. Translated: CASSLMGLFTDTQYF.

This rearrangement joins TRBV5-1 to TRBJ1-5, with TRBD1 matching over 7 bases. In germline, CDR1 is SGHRS, CDR2 YFSETQ. Trimming took 1 base from V and 4 from J; bases not matched to a gene: 5. The CDR3 totals 15 residues. The CDR3: CASSLTGEGNQPQHF. The CDR3 coding sequence is TGCGCCAGCAGCTTGACAGGGGAGGGGAATCAGCCCCAGCATTTT.

V usage is TRBV7-2 and J usage is TRBJ2-3; either TRBD1 or TRBD2 may fit D (5 bases each). Per germline, CDR1 SGHTA and CDR2 FQGNSA. This CDR3 contains 18 residues. V was clipped by 2 bases and J by 0 bases, with 18 bases between them. The CDR3 is CASSLRFWGTSSTDTQYF. The DNA of the CDR3 is TGTGCCAGCAGCTTACGCTTCTGGGGGACGTCTAGCACAGATACGCAGTATTTT.

The chain links TRBV4-2 to TRBJ1-2; D remains ambiguous. This CDR3 comprises 15 residues. V shed 0 bases and J shed 8 bases, with 16 bases lying between them. CDR1 LGHNA and CDR2 YNFKEQ come from the germline V gene. The CDR3 coding sequence is TGTGCCAGCAGCCAAGATGGGCCAGGTCTGCACGGCTACACCTTC. It codes for CASSQDGPGLHGYTF.

The chain carries TRBV25-1 and TRBJ2-7, with TRBD1 matching over 12 bases. V was pared by 4 bases and J by 5 bases, with 6 bases of the junction left unmatched. Germline V gene data show CDR1 as MGHDK and CDR2 as SYGVNS. This CDR3 has 15 residues. CDR3 sequence (DNA): TGTGCCAGCAGTGCCGCCGGGACAGGGGGCCACGAGCAGTACTTC. It specifies CASSAAGTGGHEQYF.

The V and J genes are TRBV15 and TRBJ2-3, with TRBD2 identical over 8 bases. Per the germline V gene, CDR1 is LNHNV and CDR2 is YYDKDF (reference sequence). Germline trimming cut 1 base from V and 1 base from J; bases unmatched to any gene: 4. This CDR3 contains 16 residues. The CDR3 bases are TGTGCCACCAGCAGAGCTACTAGCGGAGGCACAGATACGCAGTATTTT. Amino acid sequence: CATSRATSGGTDTQYF.

V is TRBV11-2 and J is TRBJ2-1, with 12 bases lining up with TRBD2. J lost 4 bases, V lost 3 bases, and 1 base had no gene match. This CDR3 has 15 residues. Germline CDR1 SGHAT, CDR2 FQNNGV. The CDR3 loop reads CASSFGTSGYNEQFF. In nucleotides, the CDR3 is TGTGCCAGCAGCTTCGGGACTAGCGGGTACAATGAGCAGTTCTTC.

Note on this clonotype: A junction boundary mismatches the germline segment, possibly from a read error. The CDR3 region has the DNA TGTGCCAGCAGCACCCGACGTTCCTACGTGCAGTACTTC. Its protein is CASSTRRSYVQYF. This chain uses TRBV14 with TRBJ2-7, with D uncertain. CDR1 is SGHDN and CDR2 is FVKESK in the germline V gene. CDR3 size: 13 residues. The variable domain in full, completed from reference TRBV14 and TRBJ2-7, reads EAGVTQFPSHSVIEKGQTVTLRCDPISGHDNLYWYRRVMGKEIKFLLHFVKESKQDESGMPNNRFLAERTGGTYSTLKVQPAELEDSGVYFCASSTRRSYVQYFGPGTRLTVT.

The chain links TRBV6-2 or TRBV6-3 to TRBJ2-7; D is uncertain. The CDR3 contains 13 residues. Per the germline V gene, CDR1 is MNHEY and CDR2 is SVGEGT. Trimming took 0 bases from V and 6 from J, leaving 9 bases between them. The CDR3 spells CASSYSAASEQYF. CDR3 nucleotide sequence: TGTGCCAGCAGTTACTCTGCAGCCTCCGAGCAGTACTTC.

This clonotype came up a few times. The V gene is TRBV15, the J gene TRBJ2-1; no definite D call. Germline values: CDR1 LNHNV, CDR2 YYDKDF (reference sequence). The ends were cut back, 0 bases at V and 8 bases at J, with 11 bases in the middle. This CDR3 contains 14 residues. CDR3 protein: CATSRDTPGDEQFF. The CDR3 region has the DNA TGTGCCACCAGCAGAGACACCCCTGGGGATGAGCAGTTCTTC.

This clonotype was picked up a small number of times. The CDR3 spells CASTGTSGLNEQFF. Written as DNA, the CDR3 is TGTGCCAGCACCGGGACTTCAGGACTCAATGAGCAGTTCTTC. This sequence joins TRBV12-3 or TRBV12-4 and TRBJ2-1, with a possible D match to TRBD2 (6 bases). This CDR3 is 14 amino acids long. V was shortened by 7 bases and J by 6 bases, with 16 bases between the two germline ends.

This chain joins TRBV6-4 and TRBJ2-1, with 11 bases that match TRBD1. This CDR3 is 14 amino acids long. The ends lost 8 bases at V and 7 bases at J; junction bases unmatched: 7. The germline V gene has CDR1 MRHNA and CDR2 SNTAGT. The CDR3 DNA reads as TGTGCCAGCGGCAGGACAGGGGGCTATAATGAGCAGTTCTTC. Translation gives CASGRTGGYNEQFF.

This clonotype was counted many times. The chain joins TRBV5-1 to TRBJ2-1; either TRBD1 or TRBD2 may supply D (5 bases each). V lost 3 bases and J lost 2, with 18 bases in between. CDR1 SGHRS and CDR2 YFSETQ come from the germline V gene. The length of the CDR3 is 17 residues. The CDR3 sequence is CASSWGSGTGTYNEQFF. The CDR3 region has the DNA TGCGCCAGCAGCTGGGGGTCCGGGACGGGGACCTACAATGAGCAGTTCTTC.

This clonotype was counted a few times. V and J are TRBV5-1 and TRBJ1-2; TRBD1 matches 9 bases. From germline, CDR1 is SGHRS and CDR2 YFSETQ. The ends lost 1 base at V and 6 bases at J; junction bases unmatched: 10. This CDR3 contains 16 residues. The CDR3 nucleotides are TGCGCCAGCAGCTTGATTAGGACAGGGGACTTGAATGGCTACACCTTC. Translation: CASSLIRTGDLNGYTF.

With regard to this clonotype: The limits of the CDR3 on the DNA are not certain, so only TCRdb's listed CDR3 is given. The chain joins TRBV7-2 to TRBJ2-5; no DNA check was done on the table's D call, TRBD1. Per the germline V gene, CDR1 is SGHTA and CDR2 is FQGNSA. Including both end residues, the CDR3 is 15 amino acids long. The chain's CDR3 is CASSLDSVRGNEQYF.

The V and J genes are TRBV25-1 and TRBJ2-3; no firm D call. The CDR3 contains 14 residues. Deletions cut 3 bases from V and 4 bases from J, with 11 bases between. In germline, CDR1 is MGHDK, CDR2 SYGVNS. CDR3 loop: CASSEGQKSDTQYF. The CDR3 DNA sequence: TGTGCCAGCAGTGAGGGCCAGAAGTCAGATACGCAGTATTTT.

CDR3 amino acids: CASSQLAGDNEQFF. The CDR3 nucleotides read TGCGCCAGCAGCCAATTAGCGGGGGACAATGAGCAGTTCTTC. This rearrangement joins TRBV4-3 to TRBJ2-1; 9 nucleotides line up with TRBD2. CDR3 length: 14 residues. CDR1 and CDR2 (germline): LGHNA, YSLEER. Germline trimming cut 2 bases from V and 5 bases from J; bases unmatched to any gene: 1.

This clonotype occurred a few times. The chain combines TRBV20-1 with TRBJ2-7, with TRBD2 identical over 13 bases. After removal of 5 bases from V and 6 bases from J, the junction contained 10 bases not matched to a gene. The CDR3 has 15 amino acids. Germline CDR1 is DFQATT and CDR2 is SNEGSKA (reference sequence). The CDR3 region has the DNA TGCAGTGCTGATCTCGGACTAGCGGGAGAGGGCGAGCAGTACTTC. Translating it yields CSADLGLAGEGEQYF.

The chain is built from TRBV6-6 and TRBJ2-7; D gene uncertain. This CDR3 has 15 residues. Between the trimmed V and J ends, which lost 8 bases and 3 bases, there was a span of 20 bases. Germline V gives CDR1 MNHNY, CDR2 SVGAGI (reference sequence). The CDR3 sequence: CASEDVGSTFYEQYF. CDR3 DNA: TGTGCCAGCGAGGACGTAGGCAGCACCTTCTACGAGCAGTACTTC.

This chain uses TRBV24-1 with TRBJ2-3; D unresolved. This CDR3 has 11 residues. Germline V CDR1 and CDR2: KGHDR, SFDVKD. The germline V and J ends were trimmed by 4 bases and 4 bases, with 2 bases remaining between them. The CDR3 sequence is CATSEADTQYF. CDR3 DNA sequence: TGTGCCACCAGTGAGGCAGATACGCAGTATTTT.

This chain links TRBV10-3 with TRBJ1-2; perhaps TRBD1 as D (6 bases). The CDR3 runs 16 residues. Germline V gene sequence: CDR1 ENHRY, CDR2 SYGVKD. The ends were cut back, 3 bases at V and 0 bases at J, with 14 bases in the middle. This CDR3 reads CAISDMIGGPNYGYTF. The CDR3 DNA reads as TGTGCCATCAGTGATATGATTGGGGGCCCTAACTATGGCTACACCTTC.

The chain carries TRBV29-1 and TRBJ2-5, with D uncertain. Germline CDR1 is SQVTM and CDR2 is ANQGSEA. The CDR3 covers 15 residues. V lost 6 bases and J 11 bases, leaving 28 bases between the germline ends. The CDR3: CSVPGSALGYNEQYF. The CDR3 coding sequence is TGCAGCGTCCCCGGTTCCGCCCTGGGGTACAATGAGCAGTACTTC.

The J gene is TRBJ2-1, the V gene TRBV12-3 or TRBV12-4, with 11 bases aligning to TRBD2. The CDR3 extends over 16 amino acids. With 5 bases clipped from V and 3 bases from J, the junction kept 6 bases outside the gene matches. Here the CDR3 DNA reads TGTGCCAGCAGTCGGACTAGCGGGCAACACTACAATGAGCAGTTCTTC. Protein sequence: CASSRTSGQHYNEQFF.

This sequence joins TRBV11-2 and TRBJ2-3; a possible D gene is TRBD1 (6 bases). The CDR3 contains 15 residues. CDR1 and CDR2 from the germline V gene are SGHAT and FQNNGV. Trimming cost V 5 bases and J 5 bases, with 17 bases left between them. The CDR3 sequence is CASSHQQGLGDTQYF. CDR3 coding DNA: TGTGCCAGCAGCCACCAACAGGGATTGGGAGATACGCAGTATTTT.

This clonotype was counted many times. This sequence joins TRBV7-2 and TRBJ2-7; the D gene is possibly TRBD1 (7 bases). Per germline, CDR1 SGHTA and CDR2 FQGNSA. V was trimmed by 4 bases and J by 4 bases, leaving 14 bases between them. CDR3 size: 14 residues. CDR3 residues: CASSSRRGVYEQYF. CDR3 nucleotide sequence: TGTGCCAGCAGCTCCCGCAGGGGGGTATACGAGCAGTACTTC.